This TCR beta chain derives from a study of shared clonotypes between healthy human individuals. The CDR3 runs 10 residues. Deletions cut 9 bases from V and 2 bases from J, with 4 bases between. Measured with immunoSEQ multiplex PCR; TCRdb has only the in-frame clones, and not every one. The data contain a few hundred thousand clones, less than 97% of them singletons. Terminally differentiated effector memory CD45RA+ cells were excluded from the naive CD8 cells, which were CD45RO-negative and positively selected for CCR7. This sequence originates from a woman in her thirties in good health. What was sequenced was naive CD8+ T cells sorted from blood. The V and J genes are TRBV6-7 and TRBJ1-1, with D unresolved. TRBV6-7 is sorted into the ORF group, with uncertain function. As DNA, the CDR3 is TGTGCCAGGAGAAACACTGAAGCTTTCTTT. It translates to CARRNTEAFF.